The 9 T cell receptor beta chains given below trace back to one sample, sequenced in a study of CD8 T cells in Susac syndrome. RNA in amounts of roughly 0.5 to 1 ug was reverse transcribed with random hexamers. TCRdb re-called the immunoSEQ multiplex PCR reads with MiXCR, one entry per CDR3 protein. Of about 150,000 distinct CDR3 sequences in the sample, roughly 95% were seen once. The sequencing sample was made of CD4+ T cells from PBMCs. These receptors originate from a human donor with Susac syndrome.

V gene TRBV5-1 combines with J gene TRBJ1-2, with D perhaps matching TRBD1 (6 bases). From germline, CDR1 is SGHRS and CDR2 YFSETQ. The CDR3 length is 16 residues. Trimming removed 3 bases from V and 2 bases from J, with 17 bases in between. The CDR3 is CASSSSNRGANYGYTF. CDR3 DNA: TGCGCCAGCAGCTCCTCAAATAGGGGGGCGAACTATGGCTACACCTTC.

This clonotype was picked up one time. This chain links TRBV5-1 with TRBJ2-5; 7 nucleotides align to TRBD1. The CDR3 runs to 14 residues. V shed 0 bases, J shed 5 bases, and the junction held 4 bases outside the gene matches. Germline CDR1 SGHRS, CDR2 YFSETQ. The chain's CDR3 is CASSLDRGTETQYF. In DNA form, the CDR3 reads TGCGCCAGCAGCTTGGACAGGGGCACGGAGACCCAGTACTTC.

This clonotype was seen just once. V and J are TRBV20-1 and TRBJ1-5; 7 positions agree with TRBD1. After removal of 3 bases from V and 4 bases from J, the junction contained 6 bases not matched to a gene. From germline, CDR1 is DFQATT and CDR2 SNEGSKA (reference sequence). The CDR3 contains 14 residues. The CDR3 region has the DNA TGCAGTGCTAGCTCAAACAGGGGAAATCAGCCCCAGCATTTT. This gives the protein CSASSNRGNQPQHF.

The chain uses TRBV6-5 and TRBJ1-1; 11 nucleotides align to TRBD1. The CDR3 spans 17 residues. CDR1 and CDR2 (germline): MNHEY, SVGAGI. V shed 0 bases and J 1 base; nucleotides not matched to a gene: 4. CDR3 sequence (DNA): TGTGCCAGCAGTTACTCGGACAGGGGGCTTCGGAACACTGAAGCTTTCTTT. As protein: CASSYSDRGLRNTEAFF.

The chain links TRBV15 to TRBJ1-4, with no clear D. V was clipped by 0 bases and J by 0 bases, with 11 bases between them. The CDR3 covers 17 residues. CDR1 and CDR2 from the germline V gene are LNHNV and YYDKDF (reference sequence). This CDR3 is CATSRDQQIATNEKLFF. The CDR3, as DNA: TGTGCCACCAGCAGAGATCAGCAGATTGCAACTAATGAAAAACTGTTTTTT. Based on the CDR3 plus reference TRBV15 and TRBJ1-4, the full variable domain is DAMVIQNPRYQVTQFGKPVTLSCSQTLNHNVMYWYQQKSSQAPKLLFHYYDKDFNNEADTPDNFQSRRPNTSFCFLDIRSPGLGDTAMYLCATSRDQQIATNEKLFFGSGTQLSVL.

The chain combines TRBV29-1 with TRBJ1-2, with D possibly being TRBD1 (6 bases). Trimming removed 1 base at V and 8 bases at J, with 20 bases between. CDR3 size: 15 residues. Looked up from germline, CDR1 is SQVTM and CDR2 is ANQGSEA. Written as DNA, the CDR3 is TGCAGCGTTGAAGTTTATAGGGGGGAATCGGGAGGCTACACCTTC. It encodes CSVEVYRGESGGYTF.

There are a few counts of this clonotype. This chain links TRBV7-9 with TRBJ1-2; D unclear. Germline lookup yields CDR1 SEHNR and CDR2 FQNEAQ (reference sequence). V shed 1 base and J shed 8 bases, with 8 bases lying between them. The CDR3 contains 12 residues. This CDR3 reads CASSLDNRGYTF. CDR3 DNA sequence: TGTGCCAGCAGCTTAGACAACCGGGGCTACACCTTC. The full variable domain, in which reference TRBV7-9 and TRBJ1-2 provide the parts outside the CDR3, is DTGVSQNPRHKITKRGQNVTFRCDPISEHNRLYWYRQTLGQGPEFLTYFQNEAQLEKSRLLSDRFSAERPKGSFSTLEIQRTEQGDSAMYLCASSLDNRGYTFGSGTRLTVV.

The chain links TRBV19 to TRBJ1-5; TRBD1 might be the D (5 bases). This CDR3 spans 14 amino acids. CDR1 and CDR2 (germline): LNHDA, SQIVND (reference sequence). The germline V and J ends were trimmed by 3 bases and 5 bases, with 11 bases remaining between them. CDR3 amino acids: CASSIKGRDQPQHF. In nucleotides, the CDR3 is TGTGCCAGTAGTATCAAGGGGAGAGATCAGCCCCAGCATTTT.

The chain joins TRBV7-3 to TRBJ2-1; 7 bases match TRBD2. Germline CDR1 SGHTA, CDR2 FQGTGA. The V and J ends lost 5 bases and 6 bases, in that order; junction bases with no gene match: 13. The CDR3 extends over 16 amino acids. CDR3 region: CASSPFPGGTGNEQFF. CDR3 DNA sequence: TGTGCCAGCAGCCCTTTTCCGGGAGGTACCGGCAATGAGCAGTTCTTC.